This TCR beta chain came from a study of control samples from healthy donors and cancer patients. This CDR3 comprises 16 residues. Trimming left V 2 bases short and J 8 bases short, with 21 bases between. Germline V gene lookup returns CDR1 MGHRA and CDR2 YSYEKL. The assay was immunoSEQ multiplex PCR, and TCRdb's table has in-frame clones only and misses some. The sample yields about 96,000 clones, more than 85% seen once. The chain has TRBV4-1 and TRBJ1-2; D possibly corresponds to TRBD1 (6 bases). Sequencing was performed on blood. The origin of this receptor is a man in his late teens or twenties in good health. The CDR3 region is CASSQSQGSLKLGYTF. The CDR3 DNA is TGCGCCAGCAGCCAATCACAGGGTAGTTTAAAGTTGGGCTACACCTTC.